The 7 T cell receptor beta chains given below trace back to one sample, sequenced in a study of T cells in Graves' hyperthyroidism and ophthalmopathy. TCR beta CDR3 sequences were amplified from RNA transcripts. The HTBI set primed first-round TCR CDR3 RT-PCR. In TCRdb, the multiplex PCR reads were re-called with MiXCR into one record per CDR3 protein. This table has roughly 180,000 distinct CDR3 sequences, 9.4% appearing once. Sequenced: blood. The origin of the receptors is a woman aged 18-30 years with Graves' hyperthyroidism that later progressed to Graves' ophthalmopathy.

In its sample, this clonotype was seen many times. This sequence joins TRBV7-9 and TRBJ1-1, with TRBD1 matching 7 bases. The CDR3 contains 15 residues. In germline, CDR1 is SEHNR, CDR2 FQNEAQ (reference sequence). The V segment lost 6 bases and the J segment 1 base; nucleotides outside the gene matches: 8. CDR3 loop: CASRRQGGRNTEAFF. CDR3 in DNA: TGTGCCAGCAGACGACAGGGTGGGAGGAACACTGAAGCTTTCTTT.

This clonotype was seen repeatedly, ten times or more. This rearrangement joins TRBV12-3 or TRBV12-4 to TRBJ2-7; 8 nucleotides agree with TRBD2. The CDR3 consists of 15 residues. The V and J ends lost 8 bases and 0 bases, in that order; junction bases with no gene match: 9. The DNA of the CDR3 is TGTGCCAGCCGACTAGCGAATAGAGACTCCTACGAGCAGTACTTC. Residues: CASRLANRDSYEQYF.

The rearrangement links TRBV4-2 to TRBJ2-7; D is unclear. Deletions cut 0 bases from V and 0 bases from J, with 9 bases between. Germline assignment: CDR1 LGHNA and CDR2 YNFKEQ. CDR3 length equals 15 residues. CDR3 sequence reads: CASSQDTSFSYEQYF. The CDR3 nucleotides read TGTGCCAGCAGCCAAGACACTTCTTTCTCCTACGAGCAGTACTTC.

The sample holds many counts of this clonotype. This sequence joins TRBV27 and TRBJ2-2; the D is unclear. This CDR3 contains 14 residues. Germline lookup yields CDR1 MNHEY and CDR2 SMNVEV (reference sequence). V was shortened by 4 bases and J by 5 bases, with 11 bases between the two germline ends. Here the CDR3 DNA reads TGTGCCAGCAGTTCGACAATGAAGACCGGGGAGCTGTTTTTT. This encodes CASSSTMKTGELFF.

The chain combines TRBV30 with TRBJ1-6; D is possibly TRBD1 (6 bases). V was pared by 0 bases and J by 7 bases, with 13 bases between. The CDR3 totals 15 residues. Looked up from germline, CDR1 is GTSNPN and CDR2 is SVGIG (reference sequence). CDR3 bases: TGTGCCTGGAGTGTTAAAACAGGGTCGAATTCACCCCTCCACTTT. Translation gives CAWSVKTGSNSPLHF.

The sample holds many counts of this clonotype. The chain recombines TRBV29-1 with TRBJ2-1; D uncertain. CDR3 length equals 14 residues. Germline V gives CDR1 SQVTM, CDR2 ANQGSEA. V lost 6 bases to trimming and J lost 2 bases, with 14 bases between them. The CDR3 sequence: CSVIPAEPYNEQFF. CDR3 nucleotide sequence: TGCAGCGTGATACCAGCAGAACCCTACAATGAGCAGTTCTTC.

This clonotype was seen at least ten times. This chain connects TRBV20-1 to TRBJ2-1; 8 nucleotides match TRBD2. Losses at the gene ends were 6 bases for V and 7 bases for J; bases not matched to a gene: 8. The CDR3 runs 13 residues. Germline V gene lookup returns CDR1 DFQATT and CDR2 SNEGSKA (reference sequence). The CDR3 protein is CSATGLGGNEQFF. The DNA of the CDR3 is TGCAGTGCCACGGGACTAGGGGGGAATGAGCAGTTCTTC.